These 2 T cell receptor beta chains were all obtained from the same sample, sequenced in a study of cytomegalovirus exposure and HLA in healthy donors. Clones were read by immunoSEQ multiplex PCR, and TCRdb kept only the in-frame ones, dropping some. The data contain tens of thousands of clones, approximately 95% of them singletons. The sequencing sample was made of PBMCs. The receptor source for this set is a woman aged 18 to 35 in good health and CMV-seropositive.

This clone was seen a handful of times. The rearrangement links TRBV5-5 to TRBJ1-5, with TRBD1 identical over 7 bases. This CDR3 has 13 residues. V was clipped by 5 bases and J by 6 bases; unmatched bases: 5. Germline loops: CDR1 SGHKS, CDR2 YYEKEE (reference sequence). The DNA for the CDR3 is TGTGCCAGCAGTTCCGACAGGGTTCAGCCCCAGCATTTT. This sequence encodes CASSSDRVQPQHF.

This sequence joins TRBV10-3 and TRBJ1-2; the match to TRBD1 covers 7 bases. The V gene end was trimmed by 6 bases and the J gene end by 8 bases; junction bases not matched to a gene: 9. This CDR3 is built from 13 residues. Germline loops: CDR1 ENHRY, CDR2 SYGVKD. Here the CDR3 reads CAIREGAAEGYTF. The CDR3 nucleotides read TGTGCCATCAGGGAGGGGGCGGCGGAAGGCTACACCTTC.